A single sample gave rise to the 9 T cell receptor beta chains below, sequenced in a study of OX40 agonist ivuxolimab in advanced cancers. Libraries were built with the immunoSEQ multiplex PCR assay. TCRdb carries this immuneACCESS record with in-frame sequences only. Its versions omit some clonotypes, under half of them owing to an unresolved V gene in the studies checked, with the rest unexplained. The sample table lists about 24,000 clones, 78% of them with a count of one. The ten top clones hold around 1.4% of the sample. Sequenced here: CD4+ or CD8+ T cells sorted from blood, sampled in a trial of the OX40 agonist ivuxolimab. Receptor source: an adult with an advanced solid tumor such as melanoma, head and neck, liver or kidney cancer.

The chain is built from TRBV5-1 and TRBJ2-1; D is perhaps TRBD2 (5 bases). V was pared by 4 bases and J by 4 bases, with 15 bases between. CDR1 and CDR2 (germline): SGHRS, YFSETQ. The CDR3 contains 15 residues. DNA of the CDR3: TGCGCCAGCAGCCCCCTCCCAGCGGCATACAATGAGCAGTTCTTC. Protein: CASSPLPAAYNEQFF.

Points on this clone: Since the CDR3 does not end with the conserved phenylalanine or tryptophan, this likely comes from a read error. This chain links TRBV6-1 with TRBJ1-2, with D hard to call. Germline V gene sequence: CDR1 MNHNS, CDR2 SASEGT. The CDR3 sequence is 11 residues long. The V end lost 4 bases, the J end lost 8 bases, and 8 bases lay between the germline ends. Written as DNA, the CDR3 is TGTGCCAGCAGTGCCGGATGGGGCTACACCCTC. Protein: CASSAGWGYTL.

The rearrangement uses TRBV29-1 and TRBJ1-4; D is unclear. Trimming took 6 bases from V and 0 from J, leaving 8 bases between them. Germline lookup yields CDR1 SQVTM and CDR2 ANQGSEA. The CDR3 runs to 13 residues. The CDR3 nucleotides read TGCAGCGTGCGACAATCAACTAATGAAAAACTGTTTTTT. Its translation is CSVRQSTNEKLFF. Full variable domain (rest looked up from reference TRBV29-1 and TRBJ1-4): SAVISQKPSRDICQRGTSLTIQCQVDSQVTMMFWYRQQPGQSLTLIATANQGSEATYESGFVIDKFPISRPNLTFSTLTVSNMSPEDSSIYLCSVRQSTNEKLFFGSGTQLSVL.

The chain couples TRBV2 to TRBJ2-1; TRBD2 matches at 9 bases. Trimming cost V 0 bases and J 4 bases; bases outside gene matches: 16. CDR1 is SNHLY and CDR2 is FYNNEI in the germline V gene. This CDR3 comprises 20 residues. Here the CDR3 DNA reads TGTGCCAGCAGTGAAGCGCTGGGGGTCTTCCTGACTAGCGGATACAATGAGCAGTTCTTC. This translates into CASSEALGVFLTSGYNEQFF.

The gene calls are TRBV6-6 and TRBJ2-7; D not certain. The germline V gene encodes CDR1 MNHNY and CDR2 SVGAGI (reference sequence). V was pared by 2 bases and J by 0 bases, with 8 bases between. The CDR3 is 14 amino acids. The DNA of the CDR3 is TGTGCCAGCAGTTACCCGGAGACCTCCTACGAGCAGTACTTC. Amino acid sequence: CASSYPETSYEQYF.

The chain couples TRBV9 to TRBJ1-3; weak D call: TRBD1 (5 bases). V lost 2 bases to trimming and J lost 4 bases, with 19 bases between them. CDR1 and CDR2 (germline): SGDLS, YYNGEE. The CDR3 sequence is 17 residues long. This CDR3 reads CASSVTLEAGPGNTIYF. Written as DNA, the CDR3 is TGTGCCAGCAGCGTGACTTTGGAGGCAGGGCCCGGAAACACCATATATTTT.

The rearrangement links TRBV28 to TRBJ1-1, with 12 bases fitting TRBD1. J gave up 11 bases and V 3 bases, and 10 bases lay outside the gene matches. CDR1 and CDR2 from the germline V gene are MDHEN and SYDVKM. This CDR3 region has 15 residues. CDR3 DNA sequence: TGTGCCAGCAGTTTCTCGGGGACAGGGGGCGCGGCCGCTTTCTTT. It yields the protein CASSFSGTGGAAAFF.

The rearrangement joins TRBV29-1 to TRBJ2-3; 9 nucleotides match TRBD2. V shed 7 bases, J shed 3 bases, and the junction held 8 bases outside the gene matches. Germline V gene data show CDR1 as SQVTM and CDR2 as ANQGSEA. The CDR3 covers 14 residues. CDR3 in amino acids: CSGAGGFSTDTQYF. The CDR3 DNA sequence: TGCAGCGGGGCGGGGGGGTTCAGTACAGATACGCAGTATTTT.

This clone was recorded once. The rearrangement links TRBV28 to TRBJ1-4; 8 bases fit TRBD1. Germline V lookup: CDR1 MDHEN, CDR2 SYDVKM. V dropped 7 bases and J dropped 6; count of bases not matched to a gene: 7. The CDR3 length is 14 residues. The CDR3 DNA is TGTGCCAGCACCGATGACAGGGGTTATGAAAAACTGTTTTTT. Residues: CASTDDRGYEKLFF.